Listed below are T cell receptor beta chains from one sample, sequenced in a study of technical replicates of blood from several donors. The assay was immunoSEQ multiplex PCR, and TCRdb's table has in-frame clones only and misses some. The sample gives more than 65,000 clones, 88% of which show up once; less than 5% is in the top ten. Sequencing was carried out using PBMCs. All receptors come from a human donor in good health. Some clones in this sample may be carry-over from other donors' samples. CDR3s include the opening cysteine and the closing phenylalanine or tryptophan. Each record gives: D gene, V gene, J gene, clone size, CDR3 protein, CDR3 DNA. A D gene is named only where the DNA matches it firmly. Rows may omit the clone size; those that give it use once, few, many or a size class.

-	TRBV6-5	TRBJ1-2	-	CASSSTITAGYTF	TGTGCCAGCAGCTCCACGATTACAGCTGGCTACACCTTC
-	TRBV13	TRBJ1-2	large	CASSPRRLGEVAGYTF	TGTGCCAGCAGCCCCAGACGGCTCGGGGAAGTAGCTGGCTACACCTTC
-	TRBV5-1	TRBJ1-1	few	CASSLTENTEAFF	TGCGCCAGCAGCCTTACAGAGAACACTGAAGCTTTCTTT
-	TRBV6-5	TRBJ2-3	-	CASTPDSTDTQYF	TGTGCCAGCACTCCAGACTCCACAGATACGCAGTATTTT
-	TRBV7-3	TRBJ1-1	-	CASSLTQGDTEAFF	TGTGCCAGCAGCTTAACCCAAGGAGACACTGAAGCTTTCTTT
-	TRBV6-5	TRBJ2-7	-	CASLRVQGSEQYF	TGTGCCAGCCTTAGGGTACAGGGAAGCGAGCAGTACTTC
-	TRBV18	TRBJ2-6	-	CASSPLLGQGGNVLTF	TGTGCCAGCTCACCACTTCTCGGGCAGGGTGGCAACGTCCTGACTTTC
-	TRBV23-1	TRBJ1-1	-	CASSQSNAQGKFKMNTEAFF	TGCGCCAGCAGTCAATCTAACGCCCAGGGGAAGTTTAAGATGAACACTGAAGCTTTCTTT
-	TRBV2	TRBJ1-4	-	CASSAGRNEKLFF	TGTGCCAGCAGTGCGGGGAGGAATGAAAAACTGTTTTTT
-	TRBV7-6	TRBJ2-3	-	CASSLNRSPDTQYF	TGTGCCAGCAGCTTAAATCGTAGCCCCGATACGCAGTATTTT
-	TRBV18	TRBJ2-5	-	CASSPQLATETQYF	TGTGCCAGCTCACCGCAACTAGCAACAGAGACCCAGTACTTC
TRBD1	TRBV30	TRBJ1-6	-	CAWRDRGNYSPLHF	TGTGCCTGGAGAGACAGGGGGAACTATTCACCCCTCCACTTT
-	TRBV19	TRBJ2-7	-	CASKGEKGGDYEQYF	TGTGCCAGTAAGGGCGAAAAAGGAGGGGACTACGAGCAGTACTTC
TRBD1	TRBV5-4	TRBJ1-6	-	CASSATGTGDSPLHF	TGTGCCAGCAGCGCGACCGGGACAGGGGACTCACCCCTCCACTTT
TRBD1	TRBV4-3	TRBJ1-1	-	CASTSGRGAFF	TGCGCCAGCACCTCAGGCAGGGGGGCTTTCTTT
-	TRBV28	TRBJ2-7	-	CASTETWAGDKQYF	TGTGCCAGCACGGAAACCTGGGCAGGGGACAAGCAGTACTTC
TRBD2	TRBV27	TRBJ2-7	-	CASTPGRERHEQYF	TGTGCCAGCACACCGGGGAGGGAGCGCCACGAGCAGTACTTC
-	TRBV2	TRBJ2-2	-	CASALGLTGRTGELFF	TGTGCCAGCGCACTGGGACTGACTGGTCGTACCGGGGAGCTGTTTTTT
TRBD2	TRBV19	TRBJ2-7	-	CASSPLAGGAYEQYF	TGTGCCAGTAGTCCTCTAGCGGGGGGCGCCTACGAGCAGTACTTC
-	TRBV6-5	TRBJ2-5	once	CASSSTGLETQYF	TGTGCCAGCAGTTCCACCGGACTAGAGACCCAGTACTTC
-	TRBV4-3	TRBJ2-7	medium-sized	CASSQDITGNYEQYF	TGCGCCAGCAGCCAAGATATTACGGGAAACTACGAGCAGTACTTC
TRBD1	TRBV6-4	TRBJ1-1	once	CASSRQGGTEAFF	TGTGCCAGCAGTCGGCAGGGGGGAACTGAAGCTTTCTTT
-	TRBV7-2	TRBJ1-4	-	CASSSHGGWGEKLFF	TGTGCCAGCAGTTCCCATGGGGGGTGGGGGGAAAAACTGTTTTTT
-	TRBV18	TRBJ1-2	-	CASSPPGQGSYGYTF	TGTGCCAGCTCACCACCAGGGCAGGGCAGCTATGGCTACACCTTC
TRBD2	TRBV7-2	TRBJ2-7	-	CASSSTTSGSYEQYF	TGTGCCAGCAGCTCAACTACTAGCGGCTCCTACGAGCAGTACTTC
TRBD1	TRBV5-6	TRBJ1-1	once	CASSWGTGYAEAFF	TGTGCCAGCAGCTGGGGGACAGGGTACGCTGAAGCTTTCTTT
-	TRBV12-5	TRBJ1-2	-	CASGLLVVRRNYGYTF	TGTGCTAGTGGTTTGCTCGTCGTAAGGCGGAACTATGGCTACACCTTC
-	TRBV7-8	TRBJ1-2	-	CASSPARVAGYGYTF	TGTGCCAGCAGCCCAGCCCGGGTTGCGGGGTATGGCTACACCTTC
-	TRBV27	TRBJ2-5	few	CASSLPGTKLQAQYF	TGTGCCAGCAGTTTACCGGGGACAAAGTTGCAGGCCCAGTACTTC
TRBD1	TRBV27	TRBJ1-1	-	CASRKYRGIMNTEAFF	TGTGCCAGCAGAAAATACAGGGGGATCATGAACACTGAAGCTTTCTTT
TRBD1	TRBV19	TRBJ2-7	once	CASSSTGVQSYEQYF	TGTGCCAGTAGTTCTACAGGGGTCCAATCCTACGAGCAGTACTTC
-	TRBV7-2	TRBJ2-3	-	CASSLVGSRGPDTQYF	TGTGCCAGCAGCTTAGTGGGGTCCAGGGGTCCAGATACGCAGTATTTT
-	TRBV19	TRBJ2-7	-	CASSGRLASYEQYF	TGTGCCAGCAGCGGGCGGCTAGCCTCCTACGAGCAGTACTTC
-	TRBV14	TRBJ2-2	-	CASSQGLRGELFF	TGTGCCAGCAGCCAGGGACTCCGCGGGGAGCTGTTTTTT
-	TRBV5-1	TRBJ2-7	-	CASSNEVRPTYEQYF	TGCGCCAGCAGCAACGAGGTCCGGCCCACTTACGAGCAGTACTTC
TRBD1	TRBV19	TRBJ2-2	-	CASSWDRATGELFF	TGTGCCAGTAGTTGGGACAGGGCCACCGGGGAGCTGTTTTTT
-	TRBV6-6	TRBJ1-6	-	CASSHGGNHNSPLHF	TGTGCCAGCAGTCACGGCGGGAATCATAATTCACCCCTCCACTTT
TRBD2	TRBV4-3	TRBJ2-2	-	CASSQLSFPGGHTGELFF	TGCGCCAGCAGCCAGCTTTCTTTTCCGGGGGGGCACACCGGGGAGCTGTTTTTT
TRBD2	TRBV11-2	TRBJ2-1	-	CASSLALAGILQFF	TGTGCCAGCAGCTTAGCTCTAGCGGGCATCCTTCAGTTCTTC
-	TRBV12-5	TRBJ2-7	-	CASGLVAGTYEQYF	TGTGCTAGTGGTTTGGTCGCGGGAACCTACGAGCAGTACTTC
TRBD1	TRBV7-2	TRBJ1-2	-	CASSVGTAYGYTF	TGTGCCAGCAGCGTAGGGACAGCCTATGGCTACACCTTC
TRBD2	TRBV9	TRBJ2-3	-	CASSAWGLAGTDTQYF	TGTGCCAGCAGCGCCTGGGGGCTAGCGGGGACAGATACGCAGTATTTT
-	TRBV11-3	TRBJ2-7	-	CASSLTYREYEQYF	TGTGCCAGCAGCTTAACTTACAGGGAGTACGAGCAGTACTTC
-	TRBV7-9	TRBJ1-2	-	CASRSGITNYGYTF	TGTGCCAGCAGGTCAGGGATAACTAACTATGGCTACACCTTC
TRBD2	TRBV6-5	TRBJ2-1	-	CASSSWTSGGANEQFF	TGTGCCAGCAGTTCCTGGACTAGCGGGGGGGCAAATGAGCAGTTCTTC
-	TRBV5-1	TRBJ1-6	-	CASTPTPTANNSPLHF	TGCGCCAGCACTCCAACCCCCACAGCAAATAATTCACCCCTCCACTTT
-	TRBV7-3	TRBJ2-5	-	CASSQSSPAATQYF	TGTGCCAGCAGCCAGTCGAGTCCAGCGGCGACCCAGTACTTC
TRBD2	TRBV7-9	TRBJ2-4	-	CASSLGGLAGFAGYIQYF	TGTGCCAGCAGCTTAGGAGGATTAGCGGGATTTGCCGGGTACATTCAGTACTTC
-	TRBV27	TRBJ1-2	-	CASSLTAGSYGYTF	TGTGCCAGCAGTTTAACGGCAGGCTCCTATGGCTACACCTTC
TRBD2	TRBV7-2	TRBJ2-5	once	CASSAPSGIETQYF	TGTGCCAGCAGCGCCCCTAGCGGGATAGAGACCCAGTACTTC